The 9 T cell receptor beta chains reported below all come from one sample, sequenced in a study of cytomegalovirus exposure and HLA in healthy donors. Assay used: immunoSEQ multiplex PCR; TCRdb lists only in-frame clones, some missing. The sample holds approximately 280,000 clones, 65% to 90% seen once. The sequencing input was PBMCs. All receptors derive from a woman between 18 and 29 years old in good health and CMV-seronegative.

The rearrangement joins TRBV28 to TRBJ2-5, with TRBD2 identical over 16 bases. Per germline, CDR1 MDHEN and CDR2 SYDVKM. V trimming: 6 bases; J trimming: 2 bases; junction bases outside the gene matches: 9. The CDR3 runs to 18 residues. CDR3 nucleotide sequence: TGTGCCAGCAGCGGCCGGGGACTAGCGGGAGGGAAACAAGAGACCCAGTACTTC. Residues: CASSGRGLAGGKQETQYF. Filled out from reference TRBV28 and TRBJ2-5, the complete variable domain reads DVKVTQSSRYLVKRTGEKVFLECVQDMDHENMFWYRQDPGLGLRLIYFSYDVKMKEKGDIPEGYSVSREKKERFSLILESASTNQTSMYLCASSGRGLAGGKQETQYFGPGTRLLVL.

The J gene is TRBJ1-5, the V gene TRBV19; 8 nucleotides match TRBD1. The germline gives CDR1 LNHDA, CDR2 SQIVND (reference sequence). The CDR3 is made up of 12 amino acids. V shed 6 bases and J 7 bases; nucleotides not matched to a gene: 2. In DNA, the CDR3 is TGTGCCAGTAGGGACAGGGACCAGCCCCAGCATTTT. It specifies CASRDRDQPQHF.

The chain recombines TRBV2 with TRBJ2-7; 9 bases match TRBD1. CDR1 is SNHLY and CDR2 is FYNNEI in the germline V gene. CDR3 length: 15 amino acids. V lost 7 bases and J lost 7; bases outside the gene matches: 14. CDR3 residues: CASTPPGQGSREQYF. The CDR3 nucleotides are TGTGCCAGCACACCCCCGGGACAGGGATCGAGAGAGCAGTACTTC.

This clone was recorded once. This chain links TRBV18 with TRBJ2-7, with 9 bases that match TRBD1. V shed 6 bases, J shed 0 bases, and the junction held 12 bases outside the gene matches. The CDR3 is made up of 17 amino acids. The germline V gene encodes CDR1 KGHSH and CDR2 LQKENI. This CDR3 reads CASSRGQGWTTSYEQYF. In nucleotides, the CDR3 is TGTGCCAGCTCCAGGGGACAGGGATGGACTACCTCCTACGAGCAGTACTTC.

This clone was seen just once. The chain uses TRBV5-1 and TRBJ2-2; D ambiguous. V shed 4 bases and J shed 1 base, with 14 bases lying between them. CDR1 and CDR2 from the germline V gene are SGHRS and YFSETQ. The CDR3 extends over 16 amino acids. The CDR3 protein is CASSPDARQNTGELFF. CDR3 coding DNA: TGCGCCAGCAGCCCTGACGCTCGACAGAACACCGGGGAGCTGTTTTTT.

The CDR3 bases are TGTGCCAGCAGTTTCAGGGATGCACCCCTCCACTTT. Amino acid sequence: CASSFRDAPLHF. V usage is TRBV27 and J usage is TRBJ1-6, with D possibly TRBD1 on 5 matching bases. Per germline, CDR1 MNHEY and CDR2 SMNVEV (reference sequence). Trimming took off 3 bases at V and 11 bases at J, with 8 bases between the two ends. The CDR3 runs 12 residues.

The chain has TRBV6-5 and TRBJ2-1, with TRBD2 identical over 12 bases. J lost 7 bases, V lost 5 bases, and 6 bases had no gene match. This CDR3 is built from 15 residues. CDR1 is MNHEY, CDR2 SVGAGI, per germline. Here the CDR3 reads CASSPLAGGSNEQFF. The DNA of the CDR3 is TGTGCCAGCAGTCCACTAGCGGGAGGTTCAAATGAGCAGTTCTTC.

This clone was detected only once. This chain links TRBV13 with TRBJ2-3, with a tentative D call TRBD2 (6 bases). V lost 3 bases, J lost 5 bases, and 15 bases lay in between. This CDR3 spans 15 amino acids. Germline lookup yields CDR1 PRHDT and CDR2 FYEKMQ (reference sequence). The CDR3 sequence: CASSLGERAGDTQYF. The CDR3 DNA is TGTGCCAGCAGCTTGGGGGAGCGAGCGGGAGATACGCAGTATTTT.

V usage is TRBV6-1 and J usage is TRBJ2-7, with D possibly TRBD1 on 5 matching bases. Germline lookup yields CDR1 MNHNS and CDR2 SASEGT. The CDR3 totals 14 residues. V was pared by 3 bases and J by 0 bases, with 9 bases between. The CDR3 loop is CASSDRGDSYEQYF. The CDR3 coding sequence is TGTGCCAGCAGTGATAGGGGTGACTCCTACGAGCAGTACTTC.